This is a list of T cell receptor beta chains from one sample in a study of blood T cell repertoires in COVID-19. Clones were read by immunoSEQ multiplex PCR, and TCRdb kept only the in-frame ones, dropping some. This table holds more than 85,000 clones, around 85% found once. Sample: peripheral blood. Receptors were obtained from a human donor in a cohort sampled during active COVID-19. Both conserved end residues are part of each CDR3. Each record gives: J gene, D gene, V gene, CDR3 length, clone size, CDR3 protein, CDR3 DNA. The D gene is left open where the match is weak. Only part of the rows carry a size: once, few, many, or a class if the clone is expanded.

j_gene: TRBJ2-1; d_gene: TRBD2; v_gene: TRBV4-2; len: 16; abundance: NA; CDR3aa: CASSPGRTSGYNEQFF; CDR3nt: TGTGCCAGCAGCCCTGGACGGACTAGCGGCTACAATGAGCAGTTCTTC
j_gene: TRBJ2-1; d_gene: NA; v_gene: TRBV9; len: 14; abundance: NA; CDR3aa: CASSVAWSLDEQFF; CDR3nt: TGTGCCAGCAGCGTAGCTTGGTCCCTAGACGAGCAGTTCTTC
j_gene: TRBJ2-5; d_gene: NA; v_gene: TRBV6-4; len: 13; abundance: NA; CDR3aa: CASTQRRGETQYF; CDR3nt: TGTGCCAGCACTCAGCGTCGGGGGGAGACCCAGTACTTC
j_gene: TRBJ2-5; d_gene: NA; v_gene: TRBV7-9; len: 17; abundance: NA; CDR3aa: CASSPPRRSLREETQYF; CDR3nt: TGTGCCAGCAGCCCTCCGCGGAGGTCCCTGCGGGAAGAGACCCAGTACTTC
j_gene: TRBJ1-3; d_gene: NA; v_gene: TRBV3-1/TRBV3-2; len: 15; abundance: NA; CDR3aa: CASSRSGGAGNTIYF; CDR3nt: TGTGCCAGCAGCCGCTCTGGGGGGGCTGGAAACACCATATATTTT
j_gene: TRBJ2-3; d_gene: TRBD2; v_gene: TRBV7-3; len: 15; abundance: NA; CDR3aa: CASSPWGGGGDTQYF; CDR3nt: TGTGCCAGCAGCCCCTGGGGCGGGGGTGGAGATACGCAGTATTTT
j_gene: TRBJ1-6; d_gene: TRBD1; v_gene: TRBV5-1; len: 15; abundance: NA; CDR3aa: CASSDRALRNSPLHF; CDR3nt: TGCGCCAGCAGCGACAGGGCCCTCCGGAATTCACCCCTCCACTTT
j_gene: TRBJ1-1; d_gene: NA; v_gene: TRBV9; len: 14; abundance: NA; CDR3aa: CASSVREMNTEAFF; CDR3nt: TGTGCCAGCAGCGTAAGAGAGATGAACACTGAAGCTTTCTTT
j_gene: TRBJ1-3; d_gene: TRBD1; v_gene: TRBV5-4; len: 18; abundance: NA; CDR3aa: CASSLDGTGASSGNTIYF; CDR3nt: TGTGCCAGCAGCTTGGACGGGACAGGGGCCTCCTCTGGAAACACCATATATTTT
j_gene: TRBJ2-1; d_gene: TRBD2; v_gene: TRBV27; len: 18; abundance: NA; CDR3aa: CASSSGLAGFGSYNEQFF; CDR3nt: TGTGCCAGCAGTTCGGGACTAGCGGGCTTCGGAAGCTACAATGAGCAGTTCTTC
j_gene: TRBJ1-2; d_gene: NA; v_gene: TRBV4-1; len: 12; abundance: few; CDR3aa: CASSSGIYGYTF; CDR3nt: TGCGCCAGCAGTTCGGGGATCTATGGCTACACCTTC
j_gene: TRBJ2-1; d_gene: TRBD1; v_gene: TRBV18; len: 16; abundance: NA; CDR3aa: CASSPTGGRKIDEQFF; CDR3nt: TGTGCCAGCTCACCGACAGGGGGCAGAAAAATCGATGAGCAGTTCTTC
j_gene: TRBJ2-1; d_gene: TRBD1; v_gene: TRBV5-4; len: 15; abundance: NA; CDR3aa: CASSLGQGYYNEQFF; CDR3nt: TGTGCCAGCAGCTTGGGACAGGGTTACTACAATGAGCAGTTCTTC
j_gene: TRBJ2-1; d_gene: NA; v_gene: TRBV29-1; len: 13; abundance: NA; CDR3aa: CSVAGGGGNEQFF; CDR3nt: TGCAGCGTAGCGGGCGGTGGTGGCAATGAGCAGTTCTTC
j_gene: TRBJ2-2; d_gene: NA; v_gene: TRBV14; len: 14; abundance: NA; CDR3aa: CASSLDSFTGELFF; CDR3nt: TGTGCCAGCAGTCTCGACAGCTTCACCGGGGAGCTGTTTTTT
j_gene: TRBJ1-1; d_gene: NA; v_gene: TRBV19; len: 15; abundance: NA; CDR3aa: CASSGAHRGASEAFF; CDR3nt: TGTGCCAGTAGTGGAGCCCACCGGGGGGCTTCGGAAGCTTTCTTT
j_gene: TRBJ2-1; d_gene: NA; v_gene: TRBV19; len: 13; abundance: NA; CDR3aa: CASSIFRENEQFF; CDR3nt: TGTGCCAGTAGTATTTTCAGGGAAAATGAGCAGTTCTTC
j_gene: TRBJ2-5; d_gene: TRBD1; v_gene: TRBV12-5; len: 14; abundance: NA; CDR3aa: CASGSEGAWETQYF; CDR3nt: TGTGCTAGTGGTTCAGAGGGGGCCTGGGAGACCCAGTACTTC
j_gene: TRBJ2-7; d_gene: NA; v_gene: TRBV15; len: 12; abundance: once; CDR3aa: CATSRAGLEQYF; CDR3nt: TGTGCCACCAGCAGAGCGGGACTCGAGCAGTACTTC
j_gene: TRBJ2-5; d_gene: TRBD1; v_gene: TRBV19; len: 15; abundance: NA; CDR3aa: CASTRGSADQETQYF; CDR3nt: TGTGCCAGTACCAGGGGGAGCGCGGACCAAGAGACCCAGTACTTC
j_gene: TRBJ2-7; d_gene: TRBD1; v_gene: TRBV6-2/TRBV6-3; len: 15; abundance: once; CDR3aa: CASSPNRGNAYEQYF; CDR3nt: TGTGCCAGCAGTCCAAACAGGGGGAACGCCTACGAGCAGTACTTC
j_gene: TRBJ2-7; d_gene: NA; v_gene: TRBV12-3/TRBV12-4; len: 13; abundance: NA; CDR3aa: CASSFTGSYEQYF; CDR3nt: TGTGCCAGCAGTTTTACAGGATCCTACGAGCAGTACTTC
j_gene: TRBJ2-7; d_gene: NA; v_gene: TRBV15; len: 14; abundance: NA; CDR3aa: CATSRDPGPYEQYF; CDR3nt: TGTGCCACCAGCAGAGATCCAGGGCCCTACGAGCAGTACTTC
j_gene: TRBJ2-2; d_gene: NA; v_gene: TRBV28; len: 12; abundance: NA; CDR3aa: CASGYSAGELFF; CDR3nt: TGTGCCAGCGGATATAGCGCCGGGGAGCTGTTTTTT
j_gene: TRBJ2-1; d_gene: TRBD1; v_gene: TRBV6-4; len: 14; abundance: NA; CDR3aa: CASSIRTGRDEQFF; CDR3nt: TGTGCCAGCAGTATCAGGACAGGGAGAGATGAGCAGTTCTTC
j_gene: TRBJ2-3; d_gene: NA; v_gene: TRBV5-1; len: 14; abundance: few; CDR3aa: CASSKGLNTDTQYF; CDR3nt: TGCGCCAGCAGCAAGGGACTGAACACAGATACGCAGTATTTT